This T cell receptor beta chain emerged from a study of T-cell memory formation after mild COVID-19. A note on this clonotype: Antigen unknown.

5'RACE, which relied on constant-segment primers, yielded TCR alpha and TCR beta cDNA libraries carrying sample barcodes and UMIs. TCRdb passed the 5' RACE reads through MiXCR, listing each CDR3 protein once. The data hold 450,000 to 650,000 distinct CDR3 sequences, with roughly 21% observed a single time. With 5 bases removed from V and 4 bases from J, the gap between germline ends came to 11 bases. The germline V gene encodes CDR1 SNHLY and CDR2 FYNNEI. The CDR3 has 13 amino acids. Study conclusions and caveats: Among clones contracting day 15 to 85, CD4/CD8 was balanced, whereas later expanders leaned CD4+.

The sequenced material came from PBMCs or a T cell subset sorted from them (not recorded which). The sequence was obtained from an adult woman who had mild COVID-19 (a few samples of this study predate the infection). Cell type and time point are not known. This chain uses TRBV2 with TRBJ1-2; possibly TRBD1 for D (5 bases). In nucleotides, the CDR3 is TGTGCCAGCAGTTCGACAGCGCGCTATGGCTACACCTTC. Its translation is CASSSTARYGYTF. The full variable domain, rest sourced from reference TRBV2 and TRBJ1-2, is EPEVTQTPSHQVTQMGQEVILRCVPISNHLYFYWYRQILGQKVEFLVSFYNNEISEKSEIFDDQFSVERPDGSNFTLKIRSTKLEDSAMYFCASSSTARYGYTFGSGTRLTVV.